These 21 T cell receptor beta chains were sequenced from one sample in a study of T cell clonotyping in hematopoietic cell transplantation. Libraries were prepared by immunoSEQ multiplex PCR; TCRdb keeps only in-frame clonotypes and omits some of them. The table has roughly 44,000 clones, 95% seen once. The sample comprised peripheral blood mononuclear cells. These receptors all come from a man aged 30-40 years in good health. Some clones in this sample may be carry-over from other donors' samples.

This chain connects TRBV7-2 to TRBJ1-2; 7 positions agree with TRBD1. The CDR3 runs to 12 residues. The germline V gene encodes CDR1 SGHTA and CDR2 FQGNSA. Germline trimming cut 4 bases from V and 4 bases from J; bases unmatched to any gene: 0. CDR3 region: CASSWTGYGYTF. For the CDR3, the DNA is TGTGCCAGCAGCTGGACAGGCTATGGCTACACCTTC.

The chain couples TRBV7-2 to TRBJ2-5; 7 bases agree with TRBD2. CDR1 and CDR2 (germline): SGHTA, FQGNSA. CDR3 length: 14 amino acids. V gave up 6 bases and J gave up 5 bases; unmatched junction bases: 9. Here the CDR3 DNA reads TGTGCCAGCAGTCCAGCGGGATCGACGGAGACCCAGTACTTC. Its translation: CASSPAGSTETQYF.

Written as DNA, the CDR3 is TGTGCCAGCACCCGGTACGGACTAGCGGGGAGCACAGATACGCAGTATTTT. This encodes CASTRYGLAGSTDTQYF. The chain employs TRBV5-6 and TRBJ2-3; 12 nucleotides align to TRBD2. The CDR3 contains 17 residues. Germline values: CDR1 SGHDT, CDR2 YYEEEE. V was pared by 6 bases and J by 0 bases, with 8 bases of the junction left unmatched. The whole variable domain, remainder taken from reference TRBV5-6 and TRBJ2-3, is DAGVTQSPTHLIKTRGQQVTLRCSPKSGHDTVSWYQQALGQGPQFIFQYYEEEERQRGNFPDRFSGHQFPNYSSELNVNALLLGDSALYLCASTRYGLAGSTDTQYFGPGTRLTVL.

This chain connects TRBV28 to TRBJ1-1; a weak D match, TRBD1 (5 bases). The CDR3 is 13 amino acids. Germline V CDR1 and CDR2: MDHEN, SYDVKM. V lost 4 bases, J lost 4 bases, and 10 bases lay in between. The CDR3 loop is CASSSGRSTEAFF. CDR3 nucleotide sequence: TGTGCCAGCAGTTCGGGACGGAGCACTGAAGCTTTCTTT.

The V gene is TRBV4-3, the J gene TRBJ1-3; D unresolved. The CDR3 spans 17 residues. With 4 bases removed from V and 0 bases from J, the gap between germline ends came to 16 bases. The V gene's germline CDR1 is LGHNA and CDR2 YSLEER. The CDR3 is CASSRDLQGRSGNTIYF. The CDR3, as DNA: TGCGCCAGCAGCCGAGACCTCCAAGGGCGCTCTGGAAACACCATATATTTT.

The chain has TRBV11-2 and TRBJ2-4, with 12 positions matching TRBD2. V was clipped by 2 bases and J by 7 bases; unmatched bases: 6. Germline-derived CDR1 and CDR2 are SGHAT and FQNNGV. The CDR3 consists of 16 residues. The CDR3 sequence is CASSLLGGLAGNIQYF. The CDR3 DNA reads TGTGCCAGCAGCTTATTAGGAGGACTAGCGGGGAACATTCAGTACTTC.

J is TRBJ1-1 and V is TRBV19; 8 bases are a match to TRBD1. After removal of 3 bases from V and 6 bases from J, the junction contained 6 bases not matched to a gene. The CDR3 consists of 14 residues. CDR1 LNHDA and CDR2 SQIVND come from the germline V gene (reference sequence). The CDR3 coding sequence is TGTGCCAGTAGTATTGGACAGGGAACCCCTGAAGCTTTCTTT. Amino acid sequence: CASSIGQGTPEAFF.

This chain connects TRBV27 to TRBJ2-1, with TRBD1 as a possible D gene (6 bases). With 4 bases removed from V and 0 bases from J, the gap between germline ends came to 13 bases. CDR3 length: 16 residues. The germline V gene encodes CDR1 MNHEY and CDR2 SMNVEV (reference sequence). The CDR3 DNA reads TGTGCCAGCAGTTCAGGACAGTTGAGCTCCTACAATGAGCAGTTCTTC. It is translated as CASSSGQLSSYNEQFF.

This clone was seen only once. The genes are TRBV10-2 and TRBJ1-4, with D perhaps TRBD1 (6 bases). Trimming shortened V by 3 bases and J by 8 bases, and 13 bases separated the two germline ends. The CDR3 extends over 14 amino acids. Germline CDR1 reads WSHSY; CDR2 reads SAAADI. The CDR3 sequence is CASSDPRGAEKLFF. CDR3 DNA sequence: TGCGCCAGCAGTGATCCTCGGGGGGCAGAAAAACTGTTTTTT.

For the CDR3, the DNA is TGTGCCAGCAGTCCCACCTCTCCCGCGGGGTACTACAATGAGCAGTTCTTC. It codes for CASSPTSPAGYYNEQFF. The gene calls are TRBV27 and TRBJ2-1; a weak D match, TRBD2 (6 bases). CDR3 length equals 17 residues. Germline V gene sequence: CDR1 MNHEY, CDR2 SMNVEV (reference sequence). Trimming cost V 5 bases and J 3 bases, with 20 bases left between them.

This clone appeared a few times. This chain connects TRBV7-9 to TRBJ2-1; TRBD2 aligns across 9 bases. The CDR3 has 17 amino acids. CDR1 and CDR2 from the germline V gene are SEHNR and FQNEAQ (reference sequence). V was pared by 4 bases and J by 12 bases, with 19 bases of the junction left unmatched. CDR3 loop: CASSSPGAGGPKVVQFF. The CDR3 DNA reads as TGTGCCAGCAGCTCCCCAGGGGCGGGAGGGCCGAAAGTGGTGCAGTTCTTC.

V usage is TRBV19 and J usage is TRBJ1-2; unclear D gene. The CDR3 length is 14 residues. Germline-derived CDR1 and CDR2 are LNHDA and SQIVND (reference sequence). V was clipped by 1 base and J by 2 bases, with 8 bases between them. CDR3 protein: CASSIGVENYGYTF. The CDR3 DNA reads TGTGCCAGTAGTATAGGGGTGGAAAACTATGGCTACACCTTC.

This clone was picked up one time. V and J are TRBV6-5 and TRBJ2-3, with 9 positions matching TRBD1. V shed 6 bases, J shed 3 bases, and the junction held 7 bases outside the gene matches. This CDR3 contains 15 residues. From germline, CDR1 is MNHEY and CDR2 SVGAGI. Written as DNA, the CDR3 is TGTGCCAGCAGGAAGGACAGGGGAGAAACAGATACGCAGTATTTT. It yields the protein CASRKDRGETDTQYF.

This chain uses TRBV7-2 with TRBJ2-3; D gene uncertain. V shed 2 bases and J shed 11 bases, with 17 bases lying between them. Germline V CDR1 and CDR2: SGHTA, FQGNSA. The CDR3 is 14 residues long. The CDR3 bases are TGTGCCAGCAGCTTATCTGATAGCCCACTGGGGCAGTATTTT. Its translation: CASSLSDSPLGQYF.

The chain joins TRBV6-6 to TRBJ2-1; D possibly corresponds to TRBD2 (6 bases). V shed 6 bases and J shed 3 bases, with 12 bases lying between them. CDR3 length: 14 residues. Germline loops: CDR1 MNHNY, CDR2 SVGAGI (reference sequence). DNA of the CDR3: TGTGCCAGCAGGGCCCCTAGCGTCTACAATGAGCAGTTCTTC. It encodes CASRAPSVYNEQFF.

This clone showed up just a few times. The chain recombines TRBV5-6 with TRBJ2-3; 9 nucleotides agree with TRBD1. V lost 2 bases and J lost 6; bases outside the gene matches: 7. CDR1 is SGHDT and CDR2 is YYEEEE in the germline V gene. This CDR3 has 15 residues. The CDR3 reads CASSFLTGGGDTQYF. The CDR3 region has the DNA TGTGCCAGCAGCTTTCTAACAGGGGGCGGGGATACGCAGTATTTT.

Here the CDR3 reads CASSLGQRGLYEQYF. The CDR3 nucleotides read TGTGCCAGCAGCTTGGGGCAGCGGGGGTTATACGAGCAGTACTTC. V gene TRBV5-6 combines with J gene TRBJ2-7; TRBD2 matches at 8 bases. CDR3 length: 15 amino acids. Germline CDR1 is SGHDT and CDR2 is YYEEEE. The V and J ends lost 0 bases and 4 bases, in that order; junction bases with no gene match: 6. Based on the CDR3 plus reference TRBV5-6 and TRBJ2-7, the full variable domain is DAGVTQSPTHLIKTRGQQVTLRCSPKSGHDTVSWYQQALGQGPQFIFQYYEEEERQRGNFPDRFSGHQFPNYSSELNVNALLLGDSALYLCASSLGQRGLYEQYFGPGTRLTVT.

This rearrangement joins TRBV25-1 to TRBJ1-2, with no clear D. V lost 4 bases, J lost 2 bases, and 5 bases lay in between. The length of the CDR3 is 12 residues. CDR1 is MGHDK, CDR2 SYGVNS, per germline. The CDR3 sequence is CASSGRNYGYTF. As DNA, the CDR3 is TGTGCCAGCAGTGGCCGGAACTATGGCTACACCTTC.

V gene TRBV10-3 combines with J gene TRBJ2-6, with D unresolved. Germline V gives CDR1 ENHRY, CDR2 SYGVKD. The CDR3 contains 15 residues. V was pared by 2 bases and J by 0 bases, with 5 bases between. The CDR3 is CAISELPSGANVLTF. The DNA of the CDR3 is TGTGCCATCAGTGAGCTTCCCTCTGGGGCCAACGTCCTGACTTTC.

The chain recombines TRBV10-2 with TRBJ1-6, with D unclear. The V end was cut by 6 bases, the J end by 7 bases, with 10 bases between. CDR3 length: 13 amino acids. Germline values: CDR1 WSHSY, CDR2 SAAADI. The chain's CDR3 is CASRPLQNSPLHF. The DNA of the CDR3 is TGCGCCAGCAGACCGTTACAGAATTCACCCCTCCACTTT.

The chain carries TRBV19 and TRBJ1-2; 7 bases are shared with TRBD1. With 4 bases clipped from V and 4 bases from J, the junction kept 6 bases outside the gene matches. Germline V gene data show CDR1 as LNHDA and CDR2 as SQIVND (reference sequence). This CDR3 contains 14 residues. The CDR3 is CASSKDRAIYGYTF. CDR3 nucleotide sequence: TGTGCCAGTAGTAAAGACAGGGCAATCTATGGCTACACCTTC.